The clone carrying this TCR beta chain was recorded only once. Its antigen is unknown. This entry comes from a study of T cell responses to AZD1222 COVID-19 vaccine. Study-level findings and limits: Targets within unmutated variant regions were reportedly found for nearly half of spike-specific TCRs. Baseline seropositivity occurred in only six AZD1222 recipients.

Some clones are missing from TCRdb's copy, which holds only in-frame ones; the method was immunoSEQ multiplex PCR. The sample has approximately 110,000 clones, more than 70% seen once. V was pared by 4 bases and J by 6 bases, with 9 bases between. This CDR3 comprises 12 residues. Germline assignment: CDR1 MGHRA and CDR2 YSYEKL. Pooled together were second doses at about 4 or about 12 weeks. This TCR came from an adult who received the AZD1222 COVID-19 vaccine. The sequenced sample was peripheral blood, obtained 28 days after the second AZD1222 dose. The rearrangement links TRBV4-1 to TRBJ1-2; no reliable D call. The CDR3 coding sequence is TGCGCCAGCAGCCCTGACGGGAATGGCTACACCTTC. Its translation: CASSPDGNGYTF.